This T cell receptor beta chain originates from a study of blood T cell repertoires in COVID-19. Study at large: Whether acute or convalescent, the COVID-19 samples came from the United States, Italy and Spain.

TCRdb keeps only in-frame clones here, not all; method: immunoSEQ multiplex PCR. The sample gives about 87,000 clones, 60% to 80% of which show up once; 4% to 5.5% is in the top ten. Between the trimmed V and J ends, which lost 4 bases and 0 bases, there was a span of 13 bases. The germline V gene encodes CDR1 SGDLS and CDR2 YYNGEE. This CDR3 spans 15 amino acids. V is TRBV9 and J is TRBJ1-1, with TRBD1 as a possible D gene (5 bases). The source material was peripheral blood. This TCR was sampled from a woman between 50 and 59 years old with acute or convalescent COVID-19. The CDR3 sequence: CASSPRGTVNTEAFF. CDR3 nucleotides: TGTGCCAGCAGCCCACGGGGGACCGTGAACACTGAAGCTTTCTTT.